A selection of T cell receptor beta chains follows, all from one sample in a study of blood T cell repertoires in COVID-19. Assay: immunoSEQ multiplex PCR; the TCRdb copy retains only in-frame clones and omits some. The sample yields about 70,000 clones, 82% seen once. The sequencing input was peripheral blood. These receptor sequences come from a woman older than 75 with acute or convalescent COVID-19. Each CDR3 is given with its conserved first and last residue. A D gene is named only where the DNA matches it firmly. Clone size appears in some rows only: once, few, many, or a class for an expanded clone.

j_gene: TRBJ2-5
v_gene: TRBV19
d_gene: TRBD1
abundance: -
CDR3nt: TGTGCCAGTAGTATCCCTGGGACAGACCAAGAGACCCAGTACTTC
CDR3aa: CASSIPGTDQETQYF

j_gene: TRBJ1-2
v_gene: TRBV6-5
d_gene: TRBD1
abundance: -
CDR3nt: TGTGCCAGCAGTTCGATTGGGACAGGGGGCTACACCTTC
CDR3aa: CASSSIGTGGYTF

j_gene: TRBJ2-5
v_gene: TRBV5-4
d_gene: -
abundance: -
CDR3nt: TGTGCCAGCAGCGGGGAAACAGGGTTCGAGACCCAGTACTTC
CDR3aa: CASSGETGFETQYF

j_gene: TRBJ2-7
v_gene: TRBV15
d_gene: -
abundance: -
CDR3nt: TGTGCCACCAGCAGAGCCAGGGGGGTGCTCGAGCAGTACTTC
CDR3aa: CATSRARGVLEQYF

j_gene: TRBJ1-6
v_gene: TRBV5-8
d_gene: TRBD1
abundance: -
CDR3nt: TGTGCCAGCAGCACCGGGACAGGCCTGACTAATTCACCCCTCCACTTT
CDR3aa: CASSTGTGLTNSPLHF

j_gene: TRBJ2-7
v_gene: TRBV12-3/TRBV12-4
d_gene: TRBD2
abundance: -
CDR3nt: TGTGCCAGCAGGCGGGAGTACTACGAGCAGTACTTC
CDR3aa: CASRREYYEQYF

j_gene: TRBJ2-7
v_gene: TRBV19
d_gene: TRBD1
abundance: -
CDR3nt: TGTGCCAGTAGTCTACAGGGACAGGGGAACGAGCAGTACTTC
CDR3aa: CASSLQGQGNEQYF

j_gene: TRBJ2-2
v_gene: TRBV6-4
d_gene: TRBD1
abundance: -
CDR3nt: TGTGCCAGCAGCGCCGGGACAGGGAACACCGGGGAGCTGTTTTTT
CDR3aa: CASSAGTGNTGELFF

j_gene: TRBJ1-5
v_gene: TRBV18
d_gene: -
abundance: -
CDR3nt: TGTGCCAGCTCTCGAGCAGGGGATCAGCCCCAGCATTTT
CDR3aa: CASSRAGDQPQHF

j_gene: TRBJ1-2
v_gene: TRBV4-1
d_gene: -
abundance: many
CDR3nt: TGCGCCAGCAGCCAAGAGGATTCGGGGTTGAGTGGCTACACCTTC
CDR3aa: CASSQEDSGLSGYTF

j_gene: TRBJ2-7
v_gene: TRBV9
d_gene: TRBD1
abundance: -
CDR3nt: TGTGCCAGCAGCGTAGATCCCGACAGGGGGCGAAGGGAGCAGTACTTC
CDR3aa: CASSVDPDRGRREQYF

j_gene: TRBJ1-2
v_gene: TRBV19
d_gene: TRBD1
abundance: -
CDR3nt: TGTGCCAGTAGTCCCCGGGACAGGGTGAATGGCTACACCTTC
CDR3aa: CASSPRDRVNGYTF

j_gene: TRBJ1-6
v_gene: TRBV7-2
d_gene: TRBD1
abundance: -
CDR3nt: TGTGCCAGCAGCCCCAACAGGGGGCCGACTTCACCCCTCCACTTT
CDR3aa: CASSPNRGPTSPLHF

j_gene: TRBJ1-1
v_gene: TRBV13
d_gene: -
abundance: -
CDR3nt: TGTGCCAGCAGTTTGGACACTATATACACTGAAGCTTTCTTT
CDR3aa: CASSLDTIYTEAFF

j_gene: TRBJ1-1
v_gene: TRBV19
d_gene: -
abundance: -
CDR3nt: TGTGCCAGTAGTATACCCCCCGGACAGAGGATGAACACTGAAGCTTTCTTT
CDR3aa: CASSIPPGQRMNTEAFF

j_gene: TRBJ2-4
v_gene: TRBV7-8
d_gene: TRBD1
abundance: -
CDR3nt: TGTGCCAGCAGCTCCGACAGGGTGAAAAACATTCAGTACTTC
CDR3aa: CASSSDRVKNIQYF

j_gene: TRBJ2-2
v_gene: TRBV5-1
d_gene: -
abundance: few
CDR3nt: TGCGCCAGCAGCCTGGAGGGGGCCCGCGACACCGGGGAGCTGTTTTTT
CDR3aa: CASSLEGARDTGELFF

j_gene: TRBJ2-1
v_gene: TRBV5-1
d_gene: -
abundance: -
CDR3nt: TGCGCCAGCAGCCGCGATCCCTTCACCAACAATGAGCAGTTCTTC
CDR3aa: CASSRDPFTNNEQFF

j_gene: TRBJ2-2
v_gene: TRBV6-5
d_gene: -
abundance: -
CDR3nt: TGTGCCAGCACTCAGGGTGTCTCCGGGGAGCTGTTTTTT
CDR3aa: CASTQGVSGELFF

j_gene: TRBJ2-3
v_gene: TRBV29-1
d_gene: -
abundance: few
CDR3nt: TGCAGCGTTGCAGTGGTCACAGATACGCAGTATTTT
CDR3aa: CSVAVVTDTQYF